The next 26 T cell receptor beta chains were all read from a single sample in a study of cytomegalovirus exposure and HLA in healthy donors. Profiled with immunoSEQ multiplex PCR; TCRdb holds only in-frame clones, not every one. The repertoire holds 120,000 or so clones, with roughly 90% as singletons. Material for sequencing was PBMCs. Receptor source: a woman between 25 and 40 years old in good health and CMV-seropositive.

The chain uses TRBV28 and TRBJ1-6; 7 positions agree with TRBD1. Trimming cost V 6 bases and J 0 bases; bases outside gene matches: 2. This CDR3 contains 15 residues. The germline gives CDR1 MDHEN, CDR2 SYDVKM. The CDR3 loop reads CASRGQSSYNSPLHF. CDR3 DNA: TGTGCCAGCAGGGGACAGAGCTCCTATAATTCACCCCTCCACTTT.

CDR3 coding DNA: TGCGCCAGCAGCCAACGAACCGGCTACGAGCAGTACTTC. This encodes CASSQRTGYEQYF. V gene TRBV4-3 combines with J gene TRBJ2-7; unclear D gene. The CDR3 totals 13 residues. In germline, CDR1 is LGHNA, CDR2 YSLEER. V was trimmed by 2 bases and J by 3 bases, leaving 8 bases between them.

The rearrangement joins TRBV6-1 to TRBJ1-1; D is possibly TRBD1 (5 bases). The CDR3 sequence is 15 residues long. Trimming stripped 8 bases from V and 0 bases from J, with 16 bases between. Germline-derived CDR1 and CDR2 are MNHNS and SASEGT. The CDR3 DNA follows: TGTGCCAGCCATCCTCTAACAGGTATGAACACTGAAGCTTTCTTT. Its protein product is CASHPLTGMNTEAFF.

The CDR3 DNA is TGTGCCTTGCGGGGACAGGGGGATGGAAACACCATATATTTT. Translation: CALRGQGDGNTIYF. V gene TRBV30 combines with J gene TRBJ1-3; 11 bases align to TRBD1. J lost 3 bases, V lost 7 bases, and 5 bases had no gene match. The CDR3 has 14 residues. Germline CDR1 GTSNPN, CDR2 SVGIG (reference sequence). Together with reference TRBV30 and TRBJ1-3, the CDR3 gives the full variable domain: SQTIHQWPATLVQPVGSPLSLECTVEGTSNPNLYWYRQAAGRGLQLLFYSVGIGQISSEVPQNLSASRPQDRQFILSSKKLLLSDSGFYLCALRGQGDGNTIYFGEGSWLTVV.

The rearrangement joins TRBV9 to TRBJ2-5; D is uncertain. The germline CDR1 and CDR2 sequences are SGDLS and YYNGEE. This CDR3 is 14 amino acids long. Trimming removed 0 bases at V and 2 bases at J, with 8 bases between. Written as DNA, the CDR3 is TGTGCCAGCAGCGTAGAACCAGCGCAAGAGACCCAGTACTTC. Translated: CASSVEPAQETQYF.

The chain couples TRBV5-6 to TRBJ2-4, with D perhaps matching TRBD1 (5 bases). V lost 5 bases, J lost 2 bases, and 11 bases lay in between. The CDR3 extends over 14 amino acids. Germline CDR1 SGHDT, CDR2 YYEEEE. CDR3 region: CASSRRTTKNIQYF. The DNA of the CDR3 is TGTGCCAGCAGTCGAAGGACAACCAAAAACATTCAGTACTTC.

This clone has only one observation. The chain carries TRBV5-6 and TRBJ1-5; 11 bases match TRBD1. The V segment lost 2 bases and the J segment 6 bases; nucleotides outside the gene matches: 1. This CDR3 is built from 14 residues. CDR1 is SGHDT, CDR2 YYEEEE, per germline. The CDR3 reads CASSLGTGGQPQHF. As DNA, the CDR3 is TGTGCCAGCAGCTTAGGGACAGGGGGTCAGCCCCAGCATTTT.

This clone was observed once. The V and J genes are TRBV11-3 and TRBJ2-1; no reliable D call. Trimming removed 5 bases from V and 3 bases from J, with 11 bases in between. CDR1 and CDR2 (germline): SGHNT, YENEEA. The CDR3 has 14 amino acids. DNA for the CDR3: TGTGCCAGCAGCCCGTCTAGGAACTACAATGAGCAGTTCTTC. Its protein product is CASSPSRNYNEQFF.

This rearrangement joins TRBV11-2 to TRBJ2-5, with D possibly matching TRBD2 (6 bases). Trimming left V 8 bases short and J 4 bases short, with 8 bases between. Germline V CDR1 and CDR2: SGHAT, FQNNGV. CDR3 length: 11 amino acids. Here the CDR3 DNA reads TGTGCCAGCCTGGGGGGAGAGACCCAGTACTTC. This gives the protein CASLGGETQYF.

The chain links TRBV4-3 to TRBJ2-7, with 7 bases identical to TRBD1. V was clipped by 0 bases and J by 2 bases; unmatched bases: 13. CDR3 length: 18 residues. Germline lookup yields CDR1 LGHNA and CDR2 YSLEER. The CDR3 DNA reads as TGCGCCAGCAGCCAAGATGCCCCGACAGGGACCGCGCCCTACGAGCAGTACTTC. It codes for CASSQDAPTGTAPYEQYF.

This chain joins TRBV5-1 and TRBJ2-2, with a weak D call TRBD1 (6 bases). The CDR3 is 14 amino acids. The V and J ends lost 1 base and 6 bases respectively, with 10 bases between them. Germline V CDR1 and CDR2: SGHRS, YFSETQ. The CDR3 bases are TGCGCCAGCAGCTTGACAGGGCTATCCGGGGAGCTGTTTTTT. As protein: CASSLTGLSGELFF.

The rearrangement links TRBV6-5 to TRBJ2-3; 11 bases agree with TRBD2. This CDR3 contains 14 residues. Germline trimming cut 6 bases from V and 11 bases from J; bases unmatched to any gene: 10. Looked up from germline, CDR1 is MNHEY and CDR2 is SVGAGI. CDR3 sequence reads: CASSPGSGRAMQYF. The CDR3 bases are TGTGCCAGCAGCCCGGGTAGCGGGAGGGCCATGCAGTATTTT.

The V gene is TRBV11-2, the J gene TRBJ2-7, with 8 bases fitting TRBD1. The CDR3 has 16 amino acids. V trimming: 1 base; J trimming: 5 bases; junction bases outside the gene matches: 10. The germline V gene encodes CDR1 SGHAT and CDR2 FQNNGV. The CDR3 loop reads CASSLGNTGGVDEQYF. In nucleotides, the CDR3 is TGTGCCAGCAGCTTAGGGAATACAGGGGGTGTCGACGAGCAGTACTTC.

This clone was counted once. This chain joins TRBV7-3 and TRBJ2-1; 10 bases align to TRBD2. This CDR3 region has 15 residues. Germline CDR1 and CDR2: SGHTA and FQGTGA. Trimming cost V 3 bases and J 8 bases; bases outside gene matches: 7. CDR3 residues: CASSFRLAGVDEQFF. Here the CDR3 DNA reads TGTGCCAGCAGCTTCCGGCTAGCGGGAGTGGATGAGCAGTTCTTC.

The chain couples TRBV28 to TRBJ2-3, with TRBD2 matching 12 bases. V gave up 5 bases and J gave up 3 bases; unmatched junction bases: 6. CDR3 length: 16 amino acids. Looked up from germline, CDR1 is MDHEN and CDR2 is SYDVKM. The CDR3 loop is CASSQWGTSGTDTQYF. In nucleotides, the CDR3 is TGTGCCAGCAGTCAGTGGGGGACTAGCGGGACAGATACGCAGTATTTT.

This clone has only a few counts. The chain carries TRBV5-1 and TRBJ1-2; D possibly corresponds to TRBD1 (5 bases). The V and J ends lost 0 bases and 5 bases respectively, with 11 bases between them. Germline V gene sequence: CDR1 SGHRS, CDR2 YFSETQ. The CDR3 has 14 amino acids. CDR3 protein: CASSLGQGRYGYTF. The DNA of the CDR3 is TGCGCCAGCAGCTTGGGGCAGGGCCGGTATGGCTACACCTTC.

The chain is built from TRBV7-2 and TRBJ2-3; D unclear. The CDR3 runs 14 residues. V lost 5 bases, J lost 4 bases, and 13 bases lay in between. In germline, CDR1 is SGHTA, CDR2 FQGNSA. Here the CDR3 reads CASSQRTVADTQYF. CDR3 nucleotides: TGTGCCAGCAGCCAACGAACAGTGGCAGATACGCAGTATTTT.

V and J are TRBV2 and TRBJ2-7, with 8 bases lining up with TRBD1. CDR3 size: 14 residues. Trimming at V came to 5 bases and at J to 1 base, leaving 4 bases not matched to a gene. CDR1 and CDR2 (germline): SNHLY, FYNNEI. CDR3 in amino acids: CASSRDRYSYEQYF. The CDR3 DNA is TGTGCCAGCAGTAGGGACAGGTATTCCTACGAGCAGTACTTC.

The genes are TRBV9 and TRBJ1-6; TRBD1 is a possible D gene (6 bases). Trimming took 3 bases from V and 3 from J, leaving 10 bases between them. Per germline, CDR1 SGDLS and CDR2 YYNGEE. This CDR3 has 15 amino acids. The CDR3 region has the DNA TGTGCCAGCAGCGCCACAGGGCGCTATAATTCACCCCTCCACTTT. Translation gives CASSATGRYNSPLHF.

The CDR3 bases are TGTGCCATCAGTGAGTCATTCCGGGATCTGAACACTGAAGCTTTCTTT. Its protein is CAISESFRDLNTEAFF. The J gene is TRBJ1-1, the V gene TRBV10-3; D unresolved. V lost 0 bases and J lost 0, with 11 bases in between. The CDR3 runs to 16 residues. CDR1 and CDR2 from the germline V gene are ENHRY and SYGVKD.

The rearrangement uses TRBV2 and TRBJ1-5; D not resolved. Trimming cost V 0 bases and J 0 bases, with 12 bases left between them. CDR3 length: 17 residues. CDR1 and CDR2 from the germline V gene are SNHLY and FYNNEI. In DNA form, the CDR3 reads TGTGCCAGCAGTGAAGCGCGGCGGATTTATAGCAATCAGCCCCAGCATTTT. Translated, it gives CASSEARRIYSNQPQHF.

This rearrangement joins TRBV5-1 to TRBJ1-2, with TRBD1 as a possible D gene (6 bases). Germline CDR1 SGHRS, CDR2 YFSETQ. The CDR3 consists of 14 residues. Trimming left V 4 bases short and J 2 bases short, with 12 bases between. The chain's CDR3 is CASSATGTNYGYTF. The CDR3 DNA is TGCGCCAGCAGCGCTACAGGGACCAACTATGGCTACACCTTC.

The gene calls are TRBV7-2 and TRBJ1-1, with 8 bases aligning to TRBD1. V was pared by 5 bases and J by 6 bases, with 5 bases of the junction left unmatched. Germline assignment: CDR1 SGHTA and CDR2 FQGNSA. The CDR3 has 13 residues. The CDR3 nucleotides read TGTGCCAGCAGCGGCAGGGGGCTGCCTGAAGCTTTCTTT. As protein: CASSGRGLPEAFF.

This sequence joins TRBV25-1 and TRBJ2-2; D might be TRBD2 (5 bases). Trimming cost V 6 bases and J 5 bases, with 10 bases left between them. CDR3 size: 13 residues. Germline V gene data show CDR1 as MGHDK and CDR2 as SYGVNS. The CDR3 nucleotides read TGTGCCAGCAGCGGGATTAGTACCGGGGAGCTGTTTTTT. It encodes CASSGISTGELFF.

The gene calls are TRBV5-4 and TRBJ1-2; no clear D gene. V lost 0 bases, J lost 13 bases, and 10 bases lay in between. Germline CDR1 SGHNT, CDR2 YYREEE (reference sequence). The CDR3 is made up of 11 amino acids. CDR3 sequence: CASSLEFSVTF. The DNA of the CDR3 is TGTGCCAGCAGCTTGGAGTTCTCAGTCACCTTC.

This clone came up a few times. The rearrangement joins TRBV6-1 to TRBJ2-7; TRBD2 aligns across 12 bases. This CDR3 has 12 residues. Germline loops: CDR1 MNHNS, CDR2 SASEGT. The CDR3 region is CALAGGVYEQYF. The CDR3 DNA reads as TGTGCACTAGCGGGAGGAGTCTACGAGCAGTACTTC.